Listed here is a single T cell receptor beta chain. Its antigen is still unknown. This table comes from immunoSEQ multiplex PCR, and its TCRdb copy is limited to in-frame clones, with some not included. The table has 300,000 to 400,000 clones, 67% seen once. Trimming removed 7 bases at V and 0 bases at J, with 12 bases between. Germline CDR1 is MNHNY and CDR2 is SVGAGI (reference sequence). The CDR3 runs to 14 residues. This sample is part of a study of cytotoxic CD8 clonotypes in ibrutinib-treated CLL. Study information: The patients comprised 11 relapsed/refractory and roughly 15 treatment-naive cases, 17 to 18 IGHV unmutated. Study observations and caveats: Clonality measured at baseline exceeded age-matched healthy donors, tracking circulating CD8+ T-cell counts. Under therapy, public clonotypes either contracted or stayed stable, and they were uncommon.

The starting material was PBMCs, obtained after 36 months of ibrutinib treatment. The receptor comes from a human donor with chronic lymphocytic leukemia. The genes are TRBV6-6 and TRBJ1-1; D remains ambiguous. CDR3 coding DNA: TGTGCCAGCACCTTGGGGAATATGAACACTGAAGCTTTCTTT. Amino acid sequence: CASTLGNMNTEAFF.